The 15 T cell receptor beta chains given below trace back to one sample, sequenced in a study of CD8 T cells in ankylosing spondylitis. General study findings and limits: Ankylosing spondylitis blood appeared to be characterized by a TCR beta motif of eight or nine highly homologous variants.

The antigens of these receptors remain unknown. TCRdb called the 5' RACE reads again in MiXCR, with one record for every CDR3 protein. Of 330,000 or so distinct CDR3 sequences listed, around 8% are singletons. The sequenced sample was blood, either unsorted or a sorted T cell fraction (not recorded which). The receptors shown here come from a male donor with ankylosing spondylitis.

The rearrangement uses TRBV5-1 and TRBJ2-3; TRBD2 might be the D (7 bases). CDR1 SGHRS and CDR2 YFSETQ come from the germline V gene. V dropped 0 bases and J dropped 5 bases, with 16 bases sitting between them. This CDR3 has 16 residues. CDR3 sequence reads: CASSLAGGRPRDTQYF. The CDR3 DNA follows: TGCGCCAGCAGCTTGGCCGGGGGGCGGCCGCGAGATACGCAGTATTTT.

The V call is TRBV9, the J call TRBJ1-1; 9 bases are a match to TRBD1. The junction had 10 bases not matched to a gene; V was cut back by 3 bases and J by 1 base. The CDR3 is 17 residues long. CDR1 and CDR2 from the germline V gene are SGDLS and YYNGEE. CDR3 sequence (DNA): TGTGCCAGCAGCGCCGGACAGGGGTCTGCCTCGAACACTGAAGCTTTCTTT. It codes for CASSAGQGSASNTEAFF.

In this sample, this clonotype turned up many times. This rearrangement joins TRBV2 to TRBJ2-5; D remains unclear. The V gene lost 2 bases and the J gene lost 6 bases, with 16 bases spanning the gap. The CDR3 is 15 residues long. Germline V CDR1 and CDR2: SNHLY, FYNNEI. This CDR3 is CASSETVVLRKTQYF. The DNA for the CDR3 is TGTGCCAGCAGTGAAACGGTGGTTCTTCGGAAGACCCAGTACTTC.

Ten or more counts support this clonotype. CDR3: CASTPWQGSSYNEQFF. The CDR3 DNA follows: TGTGCCAGTACCCCGTGGCAGGGGAGCTCCTACAATGAGCAGTTCTTC. This chain connects TRBV19 to TRBJ2-1, with a possible D match to TRBD1 (6 bases). The V end was cut by 7 bases, the J end by 0 bases, with 16 bases between. This CDR3 spans 16 amino acids. In germline, CDR1 is LNHDA, CDR2 SQIVND (reference sequence). Combining the CDR3 with reference TRBV19 and TRBJ2-1 gives the whole variable domain DGGITQSPKYLFRKEGQNVTLSCEQNLNHDAMYWYRQDPGQGLRLIYYSQIVNDFQKGDIAEGYSVSREKKESFPLTVTSAQKNPTAFYLCASTPWQGSSYNEQFFGPGTRLTVL.

This clonotype was picked up many times. The gene calls are TRBV10-3 and TRBJ2-7; 7 bases map to TRBD2. V was clipped by 10 bases and J by 0 bases; unmatched bases: 3. The V gene's germline CDR1 is ENHRY and CDR2 SYGVKD. This CDR3 has 12 amino acids. The CDR3 loop is CATGRASYEQYF. Here the CDR3 DNA reads TGTGCCACAGGGAGGGCCTCCTACGAGCAGTACTTC.

This clonotype appeared a few times. The chain combines TRBV5-8 with TRBJ1-4; TRBD1 is a possible D gene (5 bases). Germline-derived CDR1 and CDR2 are SGHTS and YDEGEE. Trimming removed 4 bases at V and 0 bases at J, with 16 bases between. This CDR3 has 17 residues. CDR3 sequence: CASSDDSGGATNEKLFF. CDR3 DNA: TGTGCCAGCAGCGACGACTCGGGGGGAGCAACTAATGAAAAACTGTTTTTT.

This chain uses TRBV7-2 with TRBJ2-7, with 8 positions matching TRBD2. This CDR3 is 15 amino acids long. CDR1 is SGHTA and CDR2 is FQGNSA in the germline V gene. V shed 6 bases and J 0 bases; nucleotides not matched to a gene: 7. In DNA form, the CDR3 reads TGTGCCAGCAGTCTGGGGCGGGAGGCCTCCTACGAGCAGTACTTC. This sequence encodes CASSLGREASYEQYF.

This clonotype showed up just a few times. The chain employs TRBV5-5 and TRBJ2-1, with a weak D call TRBD1 (5 bases). Per the germline V gene, CDR1 is SGHKS and CDR2 is YYEKEE (reference sequence). Trimming took 3 bases from V and 6 from J, leaving 13 bases between them. This CDR3 region has 14 residues. The CDR3: CASSSIGATNEQFF. The CDR3 nucleotides are TGTGCCAGCAGCTCTATAGGGGCCACCAATGAGCAGTTCTTC.

There are a few counts of this clonotype. The CDR3: CASSWLAGGNTGELFF. The DNA for the CDR3 is TGCGCCAGCAGTTGGCTAGCGGGAGGGAACACCGGGGAGCTGTTTTTT. This chain links TRBV5-1 with TRBJ2-2, with 11 bases fitting TRBD2. Per the germline V gene, CDR1 is SGHRS and CDR2 is YFSETQ. CDR3 length equals 16 residues. V trimming: 5 bases; J trimming: 1 base; junction bases outside the gene matches: 4.

The genes are TRBV5-1 and TRBJ2-1; unclear D gene. Germline-derived CDR1 and CDR2 are SGHRS and YFSETQ. V was cut by 5 bases and J by 0 bases, with 12 bases left in between. This CDR3 contains 15 residues. Here the CDR3 DNA reads TGCGCCAGCAGAACCGACTGGAGCTCCTACAATGAGCAGTTCTTC. Protein product: CASRTDWSSYNEQFF.

This sequence joins TRBV7-9 and TRBJ2-6, with no clear D. This CDR3 is 15 amino acids long. With 1 base removed from V and 2 bases from J, the gap between germline ends came to 6 bases. In germline, CDR1 is SEHNR, CDR2 FQNEAQ (reference sequence). The CDR3 protein is CASSLVAAGANVLTF. CDR3 bases: TGTGCCAGCAGCTTAGTTGCGGCTGGGGCCAACGTCCTGACTTTC.

V gene TRBV28 combines with J gene TRBJ2-7; the D call may be TRBD1 or TRBD2 (5 bases each). The V gene's germline CDR1 is MDHEN and CDR2 SYDVKM. This CDR3 has 14 amino acids. V lost 5 bases and J 2 bases, leaving 13 bases between the germline ends. The CDR3 DNA sequence: TGTGCCAGCAGTCCGGGACGGACTCCCTACGAGCAGTACTTC. Translation: CASSPGRTPYEQYF.

This clonotype was seen a handful of times. The chain joins TRBV27 to TRBJ1-3; D perhaps matches TRBD1 (5 bases). Germline V CDR1 and CDR2: MNHEY, SMNVEV (reference sequence). This CDR3 is built from 14 residues. V lost 3 bases, J lost 4 bases, and 10 bases lay in between. The CDR3 here is CASSLGPIGNTIYF. The CDR3 nucleotides are TGTGCCAGCAGTTTGGGACCCATCGGAAACACCATATATTTT.

This clonotype was seen a handful of times. The chain is built from TRBV7-9 and TRBJ2-3, with TRBD2 matching over 8 bases. V gave up 4 bases and J gave up 4 bases; unmatched junction bases: 10. The CDR3 is made up of 16 amino acids. Germline CDR1 SEHNR, CDR2 FQNEAQ (reference sequence). CDR3 DNA sequence: TGTGCCAGCAGCTCCGCCGGGACTAGTGACGCAGATACGCAGTATTTT. Encoded protein: CASSSAGTSDADTQYF.

This clonotype showed up just a few times. The rearrangement joins TRBV7-2 to TRBJ2-3; no clear D gene. V lost 2 bases, J lost 2 bases, and 11 bases lay in between. The CDR3 spans 15 residues. CDR1 is SGHTA, CDR2 FQGNSA, per germline. Written as DNA, the CDR3 is TGTGCCAGCAGCTTATACTCGCTCGACACAGATACGCAGTATTTT. Its protein product is CASSLYSLDTDTQYF.